The entry below describes one T cell receptor beta chain. This entry comes from a study of shared clonotypes between healthy human individuals. Study at large: The composition of the donors was a couple of women and a few men aged 18 to 49.

The study ran the assay at deep level. The quantity of DNA used in unsorted PBMC replicate PCRs was about 0.3 ug, corresponding to about 30,000 T cell genomes. Assay used: immunoSEQ multiplex PCR; TCRdb lists only in-frame clones, some missing. The sample includes fewer than 650,000 clones, around 80% of them seen just once. CDR3 length: 15 residues. The germline gives CDR1 MNHNS, CDR2 SASEGT. V was cut by 2 bases and J by 0 bases, with 11 bases left in between. Roughly 82 million PBMCs served as the genomic DNA source for unsorted samples. The chain is built from TRBV6-1 and TRBJ2-7; D perhaps matches TRBD2 (6 bases). The origin of this receptor is a woman in her forties in good health. Some clones in this sample may be carry-over from other donors' samples. The sample was PBMCs. The CDR3 DNA follows: TGTGCCAGCAGTGAACTGGACGGGAGCTCCTACGAGCAGTACTTC. Translating gives CASSELDGSSYEQYF.